This is a list of T cell receptor beta chains from one sample in a study of response to subunit inactivated influenza vaccine. Via MiXCR, TCRdb re-called the RT-PCR reads, giving one row per CDR3 protein. The sample carries about 520,000 distinct CDR3 sequences, about 25% recorded once. Material: CD4+ T cells sorted from PBMCs, obtained more than 4 days after vaccination. Receptors were obtained from a man in his fifties or sixties who received an inactivated influenza vaccine. Each CDR3 is given with its conserved first and last residue. Fields, in order: V gene, J gene, D gene, clone size, CDR3 DNA, CDR3 protein. A D gene is named only where the DNA matches it firmly. Rows may omit the clone size; those that give it use once, few, many or a size class.

>TRBV5-8|TRBJ2-5|TRBD1|few
TGTGCCAGCAGCTTAACTCGGGACAGGGGAACCGAGACCCAGTACTTC
CASSLTRDRGTETQYF
>TRBV12-3/TRBV12-4|TRBJ1-6|-|-
TGTGCCAGCAGTTCCCGGAATAATTCACCCCTCCACTTT
CASSSRNNSPLHF
>TRBV6-1|TRBJ2-3|-|-
TGTGCCAGCAGCCCGAGATCAGGGGCGGATACGCAGTATTTT
CASSPRSGADTQYF
>TRBV15|TRBJ2-1|-|-
TGTGCCACCAGCAAACGGCAGAGCTCCTACAATGAGCAGTTCTTC
CATSKRQSSYNEQFF
>TRBV28|TRBJ2-3|-|few
TGTGCCAGCGACGGGGGCGGTGGGACAGATACGCAGTATTTT
CASDGGGGTDTQYF
>TRBV4-2|TRBJ2-4|-|many
TGTGCCAGCAGCCAAGATTCGAGGGCAATTCAGTACTTC
CASSQDSRAIQYF
>TRBV7-2|TRBJ2-1|-|few
TGTGCCAGCAGCTTAGCGCATTCAGCGGGCCCTACCCCGAGGCCCTACAATGAGCAGTTCTTC
CASSLAHSAGPTPRPYNEQFF
>TRBV11-2|TRBJ2-5|TRBD1|-
TGTGCCAGCAGCTTAGTGGGGACAGGACCGCCTCAAGAGACCCAGTACTTC
CASSLVGTGPPQETQYF
>TRBV2|TRBJ2-5|TRBD1|few
TGTGCCAGCAGAGACAGGGGAGGTGGGGAGACCCAGTACTTC
CASRDRGGGETQYF
>TRBV29-1|TRBJ2-1|-|-
TGCAGCGAGGCGACGGGAACCTACAATGAGCAGTTCTTC
CSEATGTYNEQFF
>TRBV7-3|TRBJ2-1|TRBD1|many
TGTGCCAGCAGCTCTTCGACAGGGGGCGTGGAGCAGTTCTTC
CASSSSTGGVEQFF
>TRBV7-9|TRBJ2-7|-|-
TGTGCCAGCAGCTTATATAGCTCCTACGAGCAGTACTTC
CASSLYSSYEQYF
>TRBV7-8|TRBJ1-1|-|-
TGTGCCAGCAGCTTTAGTCAAACTGAAGCTTTCTTT
CASSFSQTEAFF
>TRBV5-1|TRBJ2-7|-|many
TGCGCCAGCAGCTTAGGACAGATCTACGAGCAGTACTTC
CASSLGQIYEQYF
>TRBV27|TRBJ1-1|-|many
TGTGCCAGCAGTAAGCGTCTTGCGGGGAACACTGAAGCTTTCTTT
CASSKRLAGNTEAFF